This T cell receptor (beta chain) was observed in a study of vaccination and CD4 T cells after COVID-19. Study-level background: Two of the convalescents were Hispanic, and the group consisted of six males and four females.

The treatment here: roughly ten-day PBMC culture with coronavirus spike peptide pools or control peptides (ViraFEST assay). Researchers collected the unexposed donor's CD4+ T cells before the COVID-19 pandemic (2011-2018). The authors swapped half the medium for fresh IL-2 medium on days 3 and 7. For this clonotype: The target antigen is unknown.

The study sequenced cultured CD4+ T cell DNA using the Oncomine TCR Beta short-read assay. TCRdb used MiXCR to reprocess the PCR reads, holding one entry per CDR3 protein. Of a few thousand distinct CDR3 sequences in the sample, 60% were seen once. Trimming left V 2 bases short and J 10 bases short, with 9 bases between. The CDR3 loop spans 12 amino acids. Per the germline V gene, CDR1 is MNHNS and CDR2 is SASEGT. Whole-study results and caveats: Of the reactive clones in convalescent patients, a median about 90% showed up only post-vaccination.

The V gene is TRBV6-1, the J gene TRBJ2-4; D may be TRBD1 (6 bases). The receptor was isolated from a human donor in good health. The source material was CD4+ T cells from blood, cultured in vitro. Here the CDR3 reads CASSEPTGIQYF. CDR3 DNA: TGTGCCAGCAGTGAACCTACAGGGATTCAGTACTTC.